This passage covers 15 T cell receptor beta chains from one sample sequenced in a study of T cells after yellow fever vaccination. MiXCR, applied by TCRdb to the 5' RACE reads, yields one record per CDR3 protein. The sample carries a few hundred thousand distinct CDR3 sequences, approximately 8% recorded once. The starting material was CD4+ T cells sorted from PBMCs, obtained 5 days after the yellow fever booster vaccination. The receptors stem from a man between 18 and 29 years old who received the YFV17D yellow fever vaccine.

The V and J genes are TRBV6-2 or TRBV6-3 and TRBJ2-2; D possibly corresponds to TRBD2 (5 bases). The CDR3 is 16 residues long. V lost 8 bases and J 2 bases, leaving 18 bases between the germline ends. CDR1 and CDR2 from the germline V gene are MNHEY and SVGEGT. Here the CDR3 reads CASWKLRLPNTGELFF. Written as DNA, the CDR3 is TGTGCCAGCTGGAAGCTGAGACTACCCAACACCGGGGAGCTGTTTTTT.

This clonotype was picked up a small number of times. The V gene is TRBV11-2, the J gene TRBJ2-5; 12 positions agree with TRBD2. The V and J ends lost 5 bases and 4 bases, in that order; junction bases with no gene match: 5. The germline V gene has CDR1 SGHAT and CDR2 FQNNGV. The CDR3 extends over 15 amino acids. CDR3 nucleotides: TGTGCCAGCAGCCCCTGGACTAGCGGGACAGAGACCCAGTACTTC. Protein: CASSPWTSGTETQYF.

This clonotype was seen a handful of times. The J gene is TRBJ2-5, the V gene TRBV20-1; no clear D. The CDR3 spans 15 residues. Trimming stripped 1 base from V and 0 bases from J, with 12 bases between. Germline loops: CDR1 DFQATT, CDR2 SNEGSKA (reference sequence). The CDR3 loop reads CSARGTELYQETQYF. Here the CDR3 DNA reads TGCAGTGCTAGAGGGACGGAGTTGTACCAAGAGACCCAGTACTTC.

This clonotype was observed a few times. This rearrangement joins TRBV7-2 to TRBJ2-1; D ambiguous. CDR3 length: 15 residues. Germline CDR1 is SGHTA and CDR2 is FQGNSA. V was shortened by 3 bases and J by 4 bases, with 13 bases between the two germline ends. The CDR3 reads CASSLGSHPYNEQFF. The CDR3 region has the DNA TGTGCCAGCAGCTTGGGGTCCCATCCTTACAATGAGCAGTTCTTC.

This clonotype was detected a few times. The rearrangement uses TRBV20-1 and TRBJ2-6; D possibly corresponds to TRBD1 (6 bases). Germline lookup yields CDR1 DFQATT and CDR2 SNEGSKA (reference sequence). Trimming took 6 bases from V and 0 from J, leaving 15 bases between them. The CDR3 covers 16 residues. The CDR3 DNA reads TGCAGTGCCGGAGCGAACAGGGCCTCTGGGGCCAACGTCCTGACTTTC. Protein product: CSAGANRASGANVLTF.

This clonotype occurred a few times. The gene calls are TRBV5-1 and TRBJ2-5, with D unresolved. V dropped 2 bases and J dropped 5 bases, with 10 bases sitting between them. The CDR3 length is 13 residues. Germline CDR1 and CDR2: SGHRS and YFSETQ. The CDR3 loop is CASSFTVGETQYF. As DNA, the CDR3 is TGCGCCAGCAGCTTTACGGTGGGGGAGACCCAGTACTTC.

This chain joins TRBV11-1 and TRBJ2-5; unclear D gene. Looked up from germline, CDR1 is SGHAT and CDR2 is FQDESV (reference sequence). Trimming removed 5 bases from V and 4 bases from J, with 11 bases in between. The CDR3 has 13 amino acids. CDR3 nucleotide sequence: TGTGCCAGCAGCCTACACGGTTCAGAGACCCAGTACTTC. It translates to CASSLHGSETQYF. Looking up the rest from reference TRBV11-1 and TRBJ2-5 gives the full variable domain: EAEVAQSPRYKITEKSQAVAFWCDPISGHATLYWYRQILGQGPELLVQFQDESVVDDSQLPKDRFSAERLKGVDSTLKIQPAELGDSAMYLCASSLHGSETQYFGPGTRLLVL.

The CDR3 DNA reads TGTGCCAGCACCCAAAGAGGGGGGGGCAAACGAAGCGGGGGATCACCCCTCCACTTT. Translation: CASTQRGGGKRSGGSPLHF. The chain is built from TRBV27 and TRBJ1-6; D is perhaps TRBD1 (6 bases). Germline CDR1 and CDR2: MNHEY and SMNVEV (reference sequence). The CDR3 totals 19 residues. The V end lost 7 bases, the J end lost 10 bases, and 32 bases lay between the germline ends.

In this sample, this clonotype turned up a few times. The V and J genes are TRBV20-1 and TRBJ1-2; D gene unclear. The V end was cut by 3 bases, the J end by 7 bases, with 24 bases between. Germline CDR1 reads DFQATT; CDR2 reads SNEGSKA (reference sequence). The CDR3 contains 16 residues. CDR3 DNA: TGCAGTGCTAGCGCTACCACCTTCCCCGGCCTAGGTGGCTACACCTTC. It is translated as CSASATTFPGLGGYTF.

This clonotype was observed a handful of times. The chain employs TRBV6-6 and TRBJ1-2; D is ambiguous. V was cut by 2 bases and J by 3 bases, with 13 bases left in between. Germline V lookup: CDR1 MNHNY, CDR2 SVGAGI (reference sequence). The CDR3 totals 15 residues. Written as DNA, the CDR3 is TGTGCCAGCAGTTACGTGGCAGGATTCGACTATGGCTACACCTTC. Its translation: CASSYVAGFDYGYTF.

V and J are TRBV5-1 and TRBJ1-2, with D unclear. The CDR3 has 15 amino acids. Germline V CDR1 and CDR2: SGHRS, YFSETQ. Trimming shortened V by 3 bases and J by 3 bases, and 15 bases separated the two germline ends. CDR3 amino acids: CASSSLLGMDYGYTF. The CDR3 nucleotides are TGCGCCAGCAGCTCCCTTTTGGGGATGGACTATGGCTACACCTTC. Full variable domain (remainder filled in from reference TRBV5-1 and TRBJ1-2): KAGVTQTPRYLIKTRGQQVTLSCSPISGHRSVSWYQQTPGQGLQFLFEYFSETQRNKGNFPGRFSGRQFSNSRSEMNVSTLELGDSALYLCASSSLLGMDYGYTFGSGTRLTVV.

This clonotype was recorded a few times. The chain carries TRBV7-7 and TRBJ2-1; possible D gene TRBD2, 6 bases. The length of the CDR3 is 14 residues. CDR1 and CDR2 (germline): SSHAT, FNYEAQ (reference sequence). V lost 2 bases and J 2 bases, leaving 7 bases between the germline ends. The CDR3 reads CASSLSSAYNEQFF. In DNA, the CDR3 is TGTGCCAGCAGCTTATCTAGCGCCTACAATGAGCAGTTCTTC.

V gene TRBV5-1 combines with J gene TRBJ2-6; no clear D gene. This CDR3 has 16 residues. In germline, CDR1 is SGHRS, CDR2 YFSETQ. Trimming removed 1 base from V and 2 bases from J, with 10 bases in between. CDR3 nucleotide sequence: TGCGCCAGCAGCTTGTGGCAGTTGACTGGGGCCAACGTCCTGACTTTC. Amino acids: CASSLWQLTGANVLTF. Full variable domain (missing parts from reference TRBV5-1 and TRBJ2-6): KAGVTQTPRYLIKTRGQQVTLSCSPISGHRSVSWYQQTPGQGLQFLFEYFSETQRNKGNFPGRFSGRQFSNSRSEMNVSTLELGDSALYLCASSLWQLTGANVLTFGAGSRLTVL.

The chain combines TRBV2 with TRBJ2-5; TRBD1 might be the D (5 bases). Looked up from germline, CDR1 is SNHLY and CDR2 is FYNNEI. The CDR3 runs to 16 residues. V lost 6 bases and J 2 bases, leaving 19 bases between the germline ends. This chain's CDR3 is CASSDIAAGRQETQYF. CDR3 bases: TGTGCCAGCAGCGATATTGCGGCAGGGCGACAAGAGACCCAGTACTTC.

This clonotype was detected only a few times. V usage is TRBV5-6 and J usage is TRBJ2-1, with 15 bases matching TRBD2. Germline V gives CDR1 SGHDT, CDR2 YYEEEE. This CDR3 is built from 16 residues. V dropped 3 bases and J dropped 5; count of bases not matched to a gene: 3. CDR3 amino acids: CASSSGLAGGNNEQFF. For the CDR3, the DNA is TGTGCCAGCAGCTCCGGACTAGCGGGGGGGAACAATGAGCAGTTCTTC. The full variable domain, with the rest looked up from reference TRBV5-6 and TRBJ2-1, is DAGVTQSPTHLIKTRGQQVTLRCSPKSGHDTVSWYQQALGQGPQFIFQYYEEEERQRGNFPDRFSGHQFPNYSSELNVNALLLGDSALYLCASSSGLAGGNNEQFFGPGTRLTVL.